This TCR beta chain appears in the sequencing data of a study of cytomegalovirus exposure and HLA in healthy donors. Findings and limits, study-wide: The authors listed roughly 150 TCR beta chains as cytomegalovirus-associated.

Concerning this clone: The target antigen is unknown.

Germline CDR1 and CDR2: SGHVS and FQNEAQ. The CDR3 extends over 15 amino acids. J gave up 1 base and V 2 bases, and 4 bases lay outside the gene matches. Measured with immunoSEQ multiplex PCR; TCRdb has only the in-frame clones, and not every one. The repertoire consists of more than 90,000 clones, with more than 70% occurring once and the leading ten covering 4% to 6%. The chain employs TRBV7-8 and TRBJ1-2, with 7 bases fitting TRBD1. The sequence was obtained from a man between 18 and 29 years old in good health and CMV-seronegative. The specimen was PBMCs. CDR3 nucleotides: TGTGCCAGCAGCTTACGCCAGGGGGTTAACTATGGCTACACCTTC. Its protein product is CASSLRQGVNYGYTF.